A single sample is the source of the 21 T cell receptor beta chains below, sequenced in a study of Ad26.COV2.S vaccination and SARS-CoV-2 variants. The method was immunoSEQ multiplex PCR; TCRdb's version includes in-frame clones alone and lacks a portion of them. The sample contains under 550,000 clones, 85% to 90% of which appear only once. The treatment denotes: approximately 18 received Ad26.COV2.S at low or high dose, single or two shots; five or six received placebo; per-sample allocation not given. Each sample was drawn 63 days after the first injection (of vaccine or placebo). This sample comprised peripheral blood, obtained in a trial of Ad26.COV2.S vaccine versus placebo. These receptors originate from a person between 18 and 65 years old who received the Ad26.COV2.S COVID-19 vaccine or a placebo.

Here the CDR3 DNA reads TGTGCCAGCAGTTTATTCACGGGACAGTCCTACGAGCAGTACTTC. Encoded protein: CASSLFTGQSYEQYF. V usage is TRBV6-5 and J usage is TRBJ2-7, with 7 nucleotides matching TRBD1. CDR3 length equals 15 residues. Trimming cost V 4 bases and J 1 base; bases outside gene matches: 7. Germline V gives CDR1 MNHEY, CDR2 SVGAGI.

This clone was picked up one time. The chain employs TRBV7-2 and TRBJ2-2, with 12 bases identical to TRBD2. The V segment lost 1 base and the J segment 4 bases; nucleotides outside the gene matches: 10. Looked up from germline, CDR1 is SGHTA and CDR2 is FQGNSA. CDR3 size: 19 residues. CDR3 amino acids: CASSLVGGLAGSVTGELFF. The DNA of the CDR3 is TGTGCCAGCAGCTTAGTAGGAGGACTAGCGGGGAGCGTCACCGGGGAGCTGTTTTTT.

J is TRBJ2-3 and V is TRBV9; weak D call: TRBD1 (6 bases). This CDR3 region has 13 residues. Per germline, CDR1 SGDLS and CDR2 YYNGEE. Trimming removed 8 bases at V and 7 bases at J, with 17 bases between. The CDR3 loop is CASSFGGDNTQYF. The CDR3 nucleotides read TGTGCCAGTAGTTTCGGTGGGGACAATACGCAGTATTTT.

This chain connects TRBV7-8 to TRBJ2-7; D is undetermined. The CDR3 spans 13 residues. V lost 7 bases to trimming and J lost 2 bases, with 12 bases between them. Germline V gene sequence: CDR1 SGHVS, CDR2 FQNEAQ. CDR3 sequence: CASTNAQPYEQYF. Written as DNA, the CDR3 is TGTGCCAGCACCAATGCGCAGCCCTACGAGCAGTACTTC.

The rearrangement uses TRBV4-2 and TRBJ2-1; unclear D gene. Per the germline V gene, CDR1 is LGHNA and CDR2 is YNFKEQ. Trimming took 4 bases from V and 9 from J, leaving 16 bases between them. This CDR3 contains 14 residues. CDR3 region: CASSPPSNLIEQFF. As DNA, the CDR3 is TGTGCCAGCAGCCCACCATCGAACCTTATTGAGCAGTTCTTC.

The chain has TRBV2 and TRBJ1-1, with D perhaps matching TRBD1 (6 bases). CDR3 length equals 11 residues. V was cut by 5 bases and J by 6 bases, with 7 bases left in between. Per germline, CDR1 SNHLY and CDR2 FYNNEI. CDR3 bases: TGTGCCAGCAGTTACAGGGCTGAAGCTTTCTTT. This gives the protein CASSYRAEAFF.

The chain uses TRBV28 and TRBJ1-5, with a tentative D call TRBD1 (6 bases). This CDR3 region has 15 residues. Trimming left V 3 bases short and J 2 bases short, with 11 bases between. CDR1 and CDR2 (germline): MDHEN, SYDVKM. The CDR3 coding sequence is TGTGCCAGCAGTTTGCGGGGGCAAGGCAATCAGCCCCAGCATTTT. Encoded protein: CASSLRGQGNQPQHF.

This clone was seen a single time. The rearrangement links TRBV6-5 to TRBJ2-3, with D possibly called TRBD1 or TRBD2 (5 bases each). The V gene lost 4 bases and the J gene lost 6 bases, with 20 bases spanning the gap. Per the germline V gene, CDR1 is MNHEY and CDR2 is SVGAGI. The CDR3 totals 16 residues. CDR3 nucleotide sequence: TGTGCCAGCAGTTCCAACGGGACCCCTAGGAGGGATACGCAGTATTTT. As protein: CASSSNGTPRRDTQYF.

V usage is TRBV6-2 or TRBV6-3 and J usage is TRBJ1-2, with D perhaps matching TRBD1 (6 bases). The CDR3 is 16 amino acids. Germline loops: CDR1 MNHEY, CDR2 SVGEGT. Trimming shortened V by 0 bases and J by 4 bases, and 15 bases separated the two germline ends. The CDR3 coding sequence is TGTGCCAGCAGTTACTCGAACAGGGAGGAAAGCTATGGCTACACCTTC. This translates into CASSYSNREESYGYTF.

The chain carries TRBV14 and TRBJ2-1; D is unresolved. The CDR3 extends over 11 amino acids. Per the germline V gene, CDR1 is SGHDN and CDR2 is FVKESK. Deletions cut 1 base from V and 9 bases from J, with 4 bases between. CDR3 nucleotide sequence: TGTGCCAGCAGCCAAGGTACTGAGCAGTTCTTC. Its protein is CASSQGTEQFF.

This clone was seen just once. The CDR3 here is CAWSEGHPEAFF. CDR3 sequence (DNA): TGTGCCTGGAGCGAGGGCCACCCTGAAGCTTTCTTT. This sequence joins TRBV30 and TRBJ1-1; no definite D call. Trimming took 3 bases from V and 6 from J, leaving 11 bases between them. The CDR3 has 12 amino acids. Per germline, CDR1 GTSNPN and CDR2 SVGIG (reference sequence).

The rearrangement joins TRBV6-2 or TRBV6-3 to TRBJ2-5, with 8 bases that match TRBD2. CDR1 is MNHEY and CDR2 is SVGEGT in the germline V gene. V gave up 2 bases and J gave up 1 base; unmatched junction bases: 6. This CDR3 comprises 16 residues. The CDR3 DNA follows: TGTGCCAGCAGTTACGGGTTAGCGGGGCTCCAAGAGACCCAGTACTTC. This gives the protein CASSYGLAGLQETQYF.

This clone showed up just once. The rearrangement joins TRBV28 to TRBJ2-7; 8 nucleotides match TRBD2. The CDR3 loop spans 16 amino acids. The germline gives CDR1 MDHEN, CDR2 SYDVKM. The trim removed 10 bases at V and 3 bases at J, leaving 17 bases unmatched. CDR3 nucleotide sequence: TGTGCCACCAGCCCAACTAGCGGACACTTCATCTACGAGCAGTACTTC. Translation: CATSPTSGHFIYEQYF.

The chain combines TRBV28 with TRBJ1-4, with 7 nucleotides matching TRBD1. The CDR3 is 15 residues long. Germline V gene data show CDR1 as MDHEN and CDR2 as SYDVKM. V was clipped by 8 bases and J by 0 bases; unmatched bases: 6. The CDR3 reads CASRDSGTTNEKLFF. The CDR3 coding sequence is TGTGCCAGCCGGGACAGCGGCACAACTAATGAAAAACTGTTTTTT.

The CDR3 here is CAWGRGSGNTIYF. CDR3 bases: TGTGCCTGGGGGAGGGGCTCTGGAAACACCATATATTTT. This rearrangement joins TRBV30 to TRBJ1-3, with D possibly TRBD1 on 5 matching bases. Trimming left V 5 bases short and J 0 bases short, with 8 bases between. Germline V CDR1 and CDR2: GTSNPN, SVGIG (reference sequence). The CDR3 runs to 13 residues.

CDR3 sequence: CASSRRTEAVNEKLFF. CDR3 sequence (DNA): TGTGCCAGCAGCAGACGGACGGAAGCCGTTAATGAAAAACTGTTTTTT. The V and J genes are TRBV11-2 and TRBJ1-4; D is ambiguous. The CDR3 contains 16 residues. Between the trimmed V and J ends, which lost 5 bases and 4 bases, there was a span of 17 bases. From germline, CDR1 is SGHAT and CDR2 FQNNGV.

This clone showed up just once. This rearrangement joins TRBV7-8 to TRBJ1-1; D remains ambiguous. Between the trimmed V and J ends, which lost 5 bases and 6 bases, there was a span of 10 bases. The CDR3 covers 12 residues. Germline CDR1 and CDR2: SGHVS and FQNEAQ. The CDR3: CASSVGRAEAFF. Here the CDR3 DNA reads TGTGCCAGCAGCGTCGGACGGGCTGAAGCTTTCTTT.

The chain carries TRBV7-6 and TRBJ2-3, with 10 bases fitting TRBD2. The CDR3 spans 18 residues. J gave up 0 bases and V 2 bases, and 8 bases lay outside the gene matches. CDR1 and CDR2 (germline): SGHVS, FNYEAQ. The chain's CDR3 is CASSLLAGDLSSTDTQYF. DNA of the CDR3: TGTGCCAGCAGCTTACTAGCGGGGGACCTCTCTAGCACAGATACGCAGTATTTT.

The CDR3 DNA reads TGTGCCAGCAGCCGGGACAGGGGGCTTAACACTGAAGCTTTCTTT. Amino acids: CASSRDRGLNTEAFF. This chain links TRBV11-2 with TRBJ1-1, with 12 nucleotides matching TRBD1. The CDR3 totals 15 residues. With V trimmed by 5 bases and J by 2 bases, 3 bases remained unmatched. CDR1 and CDR2 from the germline V gene are SGHAT and FQNNGV.

The chain recombines TRBV10-2 with TRBJ2-3, with 9 bases fitting TRBD1. V shed 2 bases, J shed 2 bases, and the junction held 8 bases outside the gene matches. Per the germline V gene, CDR1 is WSHSY and CDR2 is SAAADI. The CDR3 length is 17 residues. CDR3 protein: CASSEGTGRGTTDTQYF. The CDR3 DNA reads as TGCGCCAGCAGTGAGGGGACAGGGAGGGGGACCACAGATACGCAGTATTTT.

The rearrangement uses TRBV4-3 and TRBJ1-4; 8 bases are shared with TRBD1. Germline assignment: CDR1 LGHNA and CDR2 YSLEER. The ends lost 3 bases at V and 8 bases at J; junction bases unmatched: 17. CDR3 length equals 18 residues. DNA of the CDR3: TGCGCCAGCAGCCATTGGGGGGGACAGGTTCCCCCTGGGGAAAAACTGTTTTTT. Its protein product is CASSHWGGQVPPGEKLFF.